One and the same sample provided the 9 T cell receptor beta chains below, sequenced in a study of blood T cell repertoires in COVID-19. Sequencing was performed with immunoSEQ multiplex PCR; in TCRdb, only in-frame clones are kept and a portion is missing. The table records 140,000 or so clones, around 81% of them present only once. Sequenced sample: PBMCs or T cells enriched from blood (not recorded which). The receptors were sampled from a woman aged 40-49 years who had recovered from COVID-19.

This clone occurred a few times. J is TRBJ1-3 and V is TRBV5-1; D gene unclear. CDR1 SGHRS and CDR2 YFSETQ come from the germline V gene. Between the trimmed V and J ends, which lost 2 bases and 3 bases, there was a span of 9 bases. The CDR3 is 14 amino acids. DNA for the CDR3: TGCGCCAGCAGCTTTGGCTCGATTGGAAACACCATATATTTT. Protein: CASSFGSIGNTIYF. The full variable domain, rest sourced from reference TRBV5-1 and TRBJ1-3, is KAGVTQTPRYLIKTRGQQVTLSCSPISGHRSVSWYQQTPGQGLQFLFEYFSETQRNKGNFPGRFSGRQFSNSRSEMNVSTLELGDSALYLCASSFGSIGNTIYFGEGSWLTVV.

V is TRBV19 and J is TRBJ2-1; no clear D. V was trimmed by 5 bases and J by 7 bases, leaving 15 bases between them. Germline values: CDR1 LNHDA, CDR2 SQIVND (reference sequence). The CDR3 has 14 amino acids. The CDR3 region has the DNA TGTGCCAGTAGTTGGTCTAGTGAAAGAAATGAGCAGTTCTTC. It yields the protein CASSWSSERNEQFF. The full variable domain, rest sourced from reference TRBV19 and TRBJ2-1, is DGGITQSPKYLFRKEGQNVTLSCEQNLNHDAMYWYRQDPGQGLRLIYYSQIVNDFQKGDIAEGYSVSREKKESFPLTVTSAQKNPTAFYLCASSWSSERNEQFFGPGTRLTVL.

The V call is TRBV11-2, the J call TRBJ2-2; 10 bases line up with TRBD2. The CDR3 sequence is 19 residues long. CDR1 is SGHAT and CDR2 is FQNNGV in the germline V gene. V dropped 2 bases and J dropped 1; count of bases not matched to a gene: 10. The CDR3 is CASSLISFGTSENTGELFF. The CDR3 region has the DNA TGTGCCAGCAGCTTAATCTCTTTTGGGACTAGCGAGAACACCGGGGAGCTGTTTTTT.

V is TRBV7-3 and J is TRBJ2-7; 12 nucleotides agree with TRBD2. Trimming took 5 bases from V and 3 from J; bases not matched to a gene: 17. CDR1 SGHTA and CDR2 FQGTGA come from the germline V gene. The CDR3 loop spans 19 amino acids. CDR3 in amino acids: CASSNLSGLAGSHDYEQYF. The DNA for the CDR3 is TGTGCCAGCAGCAACCTTTCTGGACTAGCGGGATCCCATGACTACGAGCAGTACTTC.

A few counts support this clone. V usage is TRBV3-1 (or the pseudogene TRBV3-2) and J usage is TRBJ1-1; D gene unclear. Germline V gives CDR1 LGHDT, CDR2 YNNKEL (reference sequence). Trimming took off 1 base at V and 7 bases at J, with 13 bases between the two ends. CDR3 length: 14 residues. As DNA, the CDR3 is TGTGCCAGCAGCCAAGCCCATGCGGGGAGTGAAGCTTTCTTT. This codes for CASSQAHAGSEAFF.

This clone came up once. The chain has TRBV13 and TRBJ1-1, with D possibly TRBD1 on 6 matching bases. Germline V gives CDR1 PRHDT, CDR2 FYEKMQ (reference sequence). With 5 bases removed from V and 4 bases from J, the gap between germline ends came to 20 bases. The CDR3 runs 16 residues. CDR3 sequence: CASSPRGRGRSTEAFF. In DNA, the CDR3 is TGTGCCAGCAGCCCCCGTGGCAGGGGAAGATCCACTGAAGCTTTCTTT.

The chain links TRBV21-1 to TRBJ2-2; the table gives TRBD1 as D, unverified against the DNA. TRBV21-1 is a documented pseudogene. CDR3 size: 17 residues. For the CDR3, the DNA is TGTGCCAACATGGCCATAGGACATGGGACAGGGGCCGGGGAGCTGTTTTTT. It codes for CANMAIGHGTGAGELFF.

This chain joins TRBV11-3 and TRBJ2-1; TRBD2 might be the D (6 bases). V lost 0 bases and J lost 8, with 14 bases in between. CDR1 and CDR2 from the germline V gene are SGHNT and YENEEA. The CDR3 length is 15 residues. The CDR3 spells CASSLDGGKLDEQFF. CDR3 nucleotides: TGTGCCAGCAGCTTAGATGGGGGGAAATTAGATGAGCAGTTCTTC.

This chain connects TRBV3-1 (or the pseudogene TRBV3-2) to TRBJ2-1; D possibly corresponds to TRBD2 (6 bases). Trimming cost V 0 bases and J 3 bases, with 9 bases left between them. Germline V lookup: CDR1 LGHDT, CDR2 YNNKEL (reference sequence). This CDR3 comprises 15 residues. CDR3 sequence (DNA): TGTGCCAGCAGCCAAGATGCTAGCGACTACAATGAGCAGTTCTTC. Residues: CASSQDASDYNEQFF.